These 27 T cell receptor beta chains were sequenced from one sample in a study of CXCR3-negative and CXCR3-positive naive CD8 T cells (dated by TCRdb to between 2018 and 2021). Study-wide findings and limitations: TRB CDR3s from CXCR3-positive naive cells showed higher hydrophobicity (lower Kidera factor 4), lower energy, and higher strength and volume indices than CXCR3-negative naive cells.

Their antigens remain unidentified. Sequencer: NextSeq 550. The Human TCR Profiling Kit (MiLaboratory) was used to make UMI-labeled 5' RACE TRB cDNA libraries. TCRdb reanalyzed the reads, keeping one entry per CDR3 protein sequence and omitting DNA. This sample's table lists roughly 65,000 distinct CDR3 sequences. Under 0.8% of the sample is taken by the ten largest. Sequenced: naive CXCR3+ CD8+ T cells from blood. Sample cell subset or site, as interpreted from the label and publication: CD45RO-CCR7+CD27+CD95- naive CD8+ T cells expressing CXCR3 (TNR3+). The receptors stem from a human donor in good health. Some clones in this sample may be carry-over from other donors' samples.

The CDR3: CSVSGTGNSPLHF. The chain is built from TRBV29-1 and TRBJ1-6; TCRdb's D gene call, TRBD1, goes unchecked for lack of DNA. CDR3 size: 13 residues. Germline CDR1 and CDR2: SQVTM and ANQGSEA.

This chain connects TRBV28 to TRBJ2-5; the TCRdb call, TRBD2, lacks DNA for checking. This CDR3 region has 17 residues. Germline V gene lookup returns CDR1 MDHEN and CDR2 SYDVKM. The chain's CDR3 is CASSFRGTSLTQETQYF.

The rearrangement joins TRBV27 to TRBJ2-1; TCRdb returns TRBD1, unconfirmable since there is no DNA. The CDR3 covers 13 residues. CDR1 and CDR2 (germline): MNHEY, SMNVEV (reference sequence). CDR3 protein: CASSSAAGRGAVF.

V is TRBV7-9 and J is TRBJ1-4; as DNA is missing, the TRBD1 call by TCRdb cannot be tested. CDR1 is SEHNR and CDR2 is FQNEAQ in the germline V gene (reference sequence). This CDR3 is built from 20 residues. This CDR3 reads CASSWETGQGRSQGNEKLFF. The variable domain in full, with the rest retrieved from reference TRBV7-9 and TRBJ1-4, is DTGVSQNPRHKITKRGQNVTFRCDPISEHNRLYWYRQTLGQGPEFLTYFQNEAQLEKSRLLSDRFSAERPKGSFSTLEIQRTEQGDSAMYLCASSWETGQGRSQGNEKLFFGSGTQLSVL.

The rearrangement uses TRBV12-3 or TRBV12-4 and TRBJ1-1. This CDR3 has 13 amino acids. The CDR3 loop reads CASSLWGTPEAFF.

According to its frequency, this clonotype is medium-sized. J is TRBJ2-1 and V is TRBV6-1. Germline CDR1 and CDR2: MNHNS and SASEGT. The CDR3 runs 13 residues. The CDR3 protein is CASSESRNNEQFF.

The chain combines TRBV4-3 with TRBJ2-1; TCRdb selects TRBD1, and the lack of DNA leaves this call unchecked. CDR3 length: 19 residues. Per germline, CDR1 LGHNA and CDR2 YSLEER. CDR3: CASSQDAPLVSGDYNEQFF.

CDR3 sequence: CASGLAGGSTEETDTQYF. The chain uses TRBV12-5 and TRBJ2-3; the D gene TCRdb calls, TRBD2, cannot be checked with no DNA. The length of the CDR3 is 18 residues. Germline V lookup: CDR1 LGHNT, CDR2 FRNRAP.

This sequence joins TRBV29-1 and TRBJ2-1; the TCRdb D gene call, TRBD1, has no DNA to confirm it. This CDR3 comprises 12 residues. Germline V lookup: CDR1 SQVTM, CDR2 ANQGSEA. CDR3 region: CSVEADSPEQFF.

The chain uses TRBV20-1 and TRBJ2-3; TCRdb's D call, TRBD2, is unchecked because there is no DNA. CDR3 length: 16 amino acids. In germline, CDR1 is DFQATT, CDR2 SNEGSKA (reference sequence). The CDR3 is CSARDQGGPFADTQYF.

This chain joins TRBV7-9 and TRBJ1-1; TCRdb indicates TRBD1, and absent DNA this call remains unverified. The germline CDR1 and CDR2 sequences are SEHNR and FQNEAQ (reference sequence). The CDR3 is made up of 15 amino acids. CDR3 loop: CASSLVSTGEVEAFF.

The J gene is TRBJ2-4, the V gene TRBV28; TCRdb's D call, TRBD2, is unchecked because there is no DNA. The CDR3 contains 15 residues. Germline-derived CDR1 and CDR2 are MDHEN and SYDVKM. CDR3 sequence reads: CASRHSPLAKNIQYF.

The genes are TRBV7-3 and TRBJ2-2; the D call from TCRdb, TRBD2, cannot be confirmed without DNA. The CDR3 covers 17 residues. Per the germline V gene, CDR1 is SGHTA and CDR2 is FQGTGA. CDR3 in amino acids: CASSLFGGMDYTGELFF.

The chain is built from TRBV4-1 and TRBJ2-1; lacking DNA, the TRBD1 call made by TCRdb goes unchecked. There are 17 residues in the CDR3. Germline V CDR1 and CDR2: MGHRA, YSYEKL. The CDR3 reads CASSQTPKRGGEDEQFF.

The rearrangement links TRBV6-2 or TRBV6-3 to TRBJ2-1. The CDR3 runs 12 residues. Germline CDR1 MNHEY, CDR2 SVGEGT. CDR3 residues: CASSYGHNEQFF.

The chain uses TRBV4-1 and TRBJ1-5; TCRdb picks TRBD1, but there is no DNA to check that call. The CDR3 loop spans 14 amino acids. In germline, CDR1 is MGHRA, CDR2 YSYEKL. The chain's CDR3 is CASSQEVGGQPQHF.

J is TRBJ2-3 and V is TRBV7-7; TCRdb picks TRBD2, but there is no DNA to check that call. CDR3 length equals 17 residues. Germline V gene lookup returns CDR1 SSHAT and CDR2 FNYEAQ (reference sequence). CDR3 sequence: CASSPRLAGGSTDTQYF.

The rearrangement uses TRBV4-2 and TRBJ1-1; lacking DNA, the TRBD1 call made by TCRdb goes unchecked. Germline values: CDR1 LGHNA, CDR2 YNFKEQ. The CDR3 totals 15 residues. The CDR3 is CASSQVRGANTEAFF.

This chain joins TRBV7-9 and TRBJ1-1. Germline V CDR1 and CDR2: SEHNR, FQNEAQ (reference sequence). This CDR3 comprises 11 residues. The CDR3 loop is CASSLGEEAFF. Full variable domain (missing parts from reference TRBV7-9 and TRBJ1-1): DTGVSQNPRHKITKRGQNVTFRCDPISEHNRLYWYRQTLGQGPEFLTYFQNEAQLEKSRLLSDRFSAERPKGSFSTLEIQRTEQGDSAMYLCASSLGEEAFFGQGTRLTVV.

The chain recombines TRBV6-2 or TRBV6-3 with TRBJ2-7; the D call of TRBD2 rests on TCRdb alone, since no DNA is present to check it. From germline, CDR1 is MNHEY and CDR2 SVGEGT. This CDR3 spans 15 amino acids. This chain's CDR3 is CASRHLAGSSYEQYF.

The chain joins TRBV23-1 to TRBJ1-2. TRBV23-1 counts as an open reading frame of uncertain function. The length of the CDR3 is 13 residues. CDR3 region: CASSHRANYGYTF.

The genes are TRBV6-2 or TRBV6-3 and TRBJ2-1. Germline V gene lookup returns CDR1 MNHEY and CDR2 SVGEGT. The CDR3 covers 11 residues. The chain's CDR3 is CATSTYNEQFF.

The rearrangement links TRBV18 to TRBJ2-2. CDR1 is KGHSH and CDR2 is LQKENI in the germline V gene. The CDR3 extends over 15 amino acids. This chain's CDR3 is CASSPPSANTGELFF. Supplemented by reference TRBV18 and TRBJ2-2, the full variable domain reads NAGVMQNPRHLVRRRGQEARLRCSPMKGHSHVYWYRQLPEEGLKFMVYLQKENIIDESGMPKERFSAEFPKEGPSILRIQQVVRGDSAAYFCASSPPSANTGELFFGEGSRLTVL.

The chain carries TRBV4-1 and TRBJ2-5; checking the TCRdb D call of TRBD1 is not possible without DNA. The CDR3 spans 13 residues. Germline CDR1 reads MGHRA; CDR2 reads YSYEKL. The chain's CDR3 is CASSQAGSETQYF.

The J gene is TRBJ2-1, the V gene TRBV12-3 or TRBV12-4. The CDR3 totals 15 residues. The CDR3 loop reads CASSVSGSSYNEQFF.

V gene TRBV29-1 combines with J gene TRBJ2-7; TCRdb indicates TRBD1, and absent DNA this call remains unverified. This CDR3 is 13 amino acids long. Germline CDR1 reads SQVTM; CDR2 reads ANQGSEA. This chain's CDR3 is CSVPGQGLREQYF.

The chain joins TRBV27 to TRBJ1-4; TCRdb picks TRBD1, but there is no DNA to check that call. In germline, CDR1 is MNHEY, CDR2 SMNVEV (reference sequence). The CDR3 length is 15 residues. The CDR3 loop reads CASSPIGTHNEKLFF.